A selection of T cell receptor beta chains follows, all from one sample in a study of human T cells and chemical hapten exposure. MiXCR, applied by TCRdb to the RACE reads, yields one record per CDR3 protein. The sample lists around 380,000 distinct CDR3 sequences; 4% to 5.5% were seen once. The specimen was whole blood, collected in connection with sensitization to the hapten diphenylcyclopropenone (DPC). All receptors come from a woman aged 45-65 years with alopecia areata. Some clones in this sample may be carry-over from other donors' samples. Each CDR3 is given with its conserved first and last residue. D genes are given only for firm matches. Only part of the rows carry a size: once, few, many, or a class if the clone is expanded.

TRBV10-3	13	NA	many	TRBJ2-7	CAISESQTYEQYF	TGTGCCATCAGTGAGTCGCAGACCTACGAGCAGTACTTC
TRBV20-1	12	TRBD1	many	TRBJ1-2	CSAQDRGYGYTF	TGCAGTGCTCAGGACAGGGGATATGGCTACACCTTC
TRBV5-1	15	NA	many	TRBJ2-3	CASSLDGSFSDTQYF	TGCGCCAGCAGCTTGGACGGGAGTTTTTCAGATACGCAGTATTTT
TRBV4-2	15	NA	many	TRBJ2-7	CASSQDHSRKYEQYF	TGTGCCAGCAGCCAAGATCACTCGCGGAAGTACGAGCAGTACTTC
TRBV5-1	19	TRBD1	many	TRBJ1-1	CASSFLGPGTGVMNTEAFF	TGCGCCAGCAGCTTCCTAGGCCCCGGGACAGGGGTCATGAACACTGAAGCTTTCTTT
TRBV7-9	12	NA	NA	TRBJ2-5	CASSSFMETQYF	TGTGCCAGCAGCTCCTTTATGGAGACCCAGTACTTC
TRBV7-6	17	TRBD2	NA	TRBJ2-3	CASSLGLAGGGTDTQYF	TGTGCCAGCAGCTTAGGACTAGCGGGAGGAGGGACAGATACGCAGTATTTT
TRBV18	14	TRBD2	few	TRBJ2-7	CASSPPGGFYEQYF	TGTGCCAGCTCACCACCGGGGGGGTTCTACGAGCAGTACTTC
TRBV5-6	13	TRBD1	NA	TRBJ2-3	CASRTGGGDTQYF	TGTGCCAGCAGAACAGGGGGTGGAGATACGCAGTATTTT
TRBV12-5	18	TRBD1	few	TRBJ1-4	CASLGGTGKSGANEKLFF	TGTGCTAGCCTGGGTGGGACAGGGAAGAGTGGAGCTAATGAAAAACTGTTTTTT
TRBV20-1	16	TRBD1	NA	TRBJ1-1	CSARETYRGVQAEAFF	TGCAGTGCTAGAGAAACTTACAGGGGTGTTCAAGCTGAAGCTTTCTTT
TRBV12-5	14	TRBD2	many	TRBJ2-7	CASAAGDSRREQYF	TGTGCTAGTGCTGCGGGGGACTCCCGGCGGGAGCAGTACTTC
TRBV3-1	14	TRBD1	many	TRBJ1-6	CASSQDRGQSPLHF	TGTGCCAGCAGCCAAGACAGGGGGCAATCACCCCTCCACTTT
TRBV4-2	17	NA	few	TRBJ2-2	CASSPLGRTSNTGELFF	TGTGCCAGCAGCCCATTAGGGCGGACTTCGAACACCGGGGAGCTGTTTTTT
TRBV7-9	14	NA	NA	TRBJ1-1	CASSPSEGVGEAFF	TGTGCCAGCAGTCCCTCGGAGGGGGTTGGTGAAGCTTTCTTT
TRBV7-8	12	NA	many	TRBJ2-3	CASSLIGDTQYF	TGTGCCAGCAGCTTGATAGGAGATACGCAGTATTTT
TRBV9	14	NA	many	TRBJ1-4	CASSVGGGNEKLFF	TGTGCCAGCAGCGTAGGCGGGGGAAATGAAAAACTGTTTTTT
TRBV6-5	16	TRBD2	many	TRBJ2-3	CASSYSNPSGTDTQYF	TGTGCCAGCAGTTACTCGAATCCTAGCGGAACAGATACGCAGTATTTT
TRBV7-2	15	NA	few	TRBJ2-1	CASSFPPDSYNEQFF	TGTGCCAGCAGCTTCCCCCCAGACAGTTACAATGAGCAGTTCTTC
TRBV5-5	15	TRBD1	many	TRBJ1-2	CASSLSTGGNYGYTF	TGTGCCAGCAGCCTATCGACAGGGGGAAACTATGGCTACACCTTC
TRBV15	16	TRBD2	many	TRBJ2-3	CATSRRTSGSSDTQYF	TGTGCCACCAGCAGAAGGACTAGCGGGAGCTCGGATACGCAGTATTTT
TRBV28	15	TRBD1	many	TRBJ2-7	CASSLGTGRVYEQYF	TGTGCCAGCAGTTTAGGGACAGGGAGAGTCTACGAGCAGTACTTC
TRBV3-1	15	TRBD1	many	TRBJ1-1	CASSLRDRGNTEAFF	TGTGCCAGCAGCCTCAGGGACAGGGGCAACACTGAAGCTTTCTTT
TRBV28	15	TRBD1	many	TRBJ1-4	CASSPDNRGGSRLFF	TGTGCCAGCAGTCCGGACAACAGGGGGGGGTCAAGACTGTTTTTT
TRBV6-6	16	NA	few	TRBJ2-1	CASSSRGSRSYNEQFF	TGTGCCAGCAGTAGCCGGGGGAGTCGCTCCTACAATGAGCAGTTCTTC
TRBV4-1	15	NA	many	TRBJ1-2	CASSQDRGRLYGYTF	TGCGCCAGCAGCCAAGATCGGGGGCGCCTCTATGGCTACACCTTC
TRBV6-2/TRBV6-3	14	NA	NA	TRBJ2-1	CASSNAGWGIEQFF	TGTGCCAGCAGTAACGCGGGGTGGGGAATTGAGCAGTTCTTC
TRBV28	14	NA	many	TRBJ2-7	CASSLLGLTHEQYF	TGTGCCAGCAGTTTACTTGGTCTTACCCACGAGCAGTACTTC
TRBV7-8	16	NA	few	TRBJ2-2	CASSFITSGNTGELFF	TGTGCCAGCAGCTTTATTACCTCGGGGAACACCGGGGAGCTGTTTTTT
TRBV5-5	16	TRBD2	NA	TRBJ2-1	CASSLVPSGSLSEQFF	TGTGCCAGCAGCTTGGTTCCTAGCGGGAGCCTCAGTGAGCAGTTCTTC
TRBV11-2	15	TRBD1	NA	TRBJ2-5	CASSYRGFHQETQYF	TGTGCCAGCAGTTACAGGGGTTTCCACCAAGAGACCCAGTACTTC
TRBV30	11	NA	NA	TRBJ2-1	CAWSVQVGQFF	TGTGCCTGGAGTGTACAAGTGGGGCAGTTCTTC
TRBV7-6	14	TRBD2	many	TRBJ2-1	CASNPGLGGDEQFF	TGTGCCAGCAACCCGGGACTAGGAGGCGATGAGCAGTTCTTC
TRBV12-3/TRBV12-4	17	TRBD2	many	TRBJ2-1	CATREGLAGGTYNEQFF	TGTGCCACCCGGGAAGGGCTAGCGGGGGGTACCTACAATGAGCAGTTCTTC
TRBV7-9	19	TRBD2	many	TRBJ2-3	CASSSGLAGSPVGADTQYF	TGTGCCAGCAGCTCGGGACTAGCGGGGAGTCCTGTCGGGGCAGATACGCAGTATTTT
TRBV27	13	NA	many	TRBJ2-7	CASSPAGGHEQYF	TGTGCCAGCAGCCCTGCCGGGGGCCACGAGCAGTACTTC
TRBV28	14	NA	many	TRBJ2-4	CASSITVAKNIQYF	TGTGCCAGCAGTATAACCGTAGCCAAAAACATTCAGTACTTC
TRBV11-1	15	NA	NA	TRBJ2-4	CASSLSLARENIQYF	TGTGCCAGCAGCTTATCCCTCGCCAGGGAGAACATTCAGTACTTC
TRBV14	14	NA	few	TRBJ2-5	CASSQDAYQETQYF	TGTGCCAGCAGCCAAGACGCCTACCAAGAGACCCAGTACTTC
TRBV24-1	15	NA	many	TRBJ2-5	CATSETSARRKTQYF	TGTGCCACCAGTGAGACCTCCGCCAGGAGGAAGACCCAGTACTTC
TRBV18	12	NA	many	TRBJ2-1	CASSPPSNEQFF	TGTGCCAGCTCACCACCGAGCAATGAGCAGTTCTTC